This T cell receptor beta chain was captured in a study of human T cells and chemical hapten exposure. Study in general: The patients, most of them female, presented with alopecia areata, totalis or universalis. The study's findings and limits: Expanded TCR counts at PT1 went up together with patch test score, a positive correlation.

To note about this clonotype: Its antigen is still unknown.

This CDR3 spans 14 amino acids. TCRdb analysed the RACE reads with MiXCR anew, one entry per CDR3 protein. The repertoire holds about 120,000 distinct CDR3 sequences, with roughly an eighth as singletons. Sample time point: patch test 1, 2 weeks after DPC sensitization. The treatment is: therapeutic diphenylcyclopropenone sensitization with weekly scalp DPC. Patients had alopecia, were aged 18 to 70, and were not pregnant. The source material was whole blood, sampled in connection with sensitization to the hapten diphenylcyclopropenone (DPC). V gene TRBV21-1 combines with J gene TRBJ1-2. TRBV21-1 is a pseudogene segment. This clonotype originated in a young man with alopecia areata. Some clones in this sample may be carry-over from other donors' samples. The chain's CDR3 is CASSGGRTHYGYTF. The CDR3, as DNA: TGTGCCAGCAGCGGAGGGCGGACACACTATGGCTACACCTTC.